This T cell receptor beta chain originates from a study of immune evolution from preneoplasia to lung adenocarcinoma. Study-level findings and limits: Later-stage lesions seemingly showed higher T cell density and diversity than normal lung.

Germline V CDR1 and CDR2: GTSNPN, SVGIG (reference sequence). V was shortened by 1 base and J by 0 bases, with 10 bases between the two germline ends. CDR3 length: 16 amino acids. Profiling relied on immunoSEQ multiplex PCR, and the TCRdb table lists in-frame clones only, not all of them. The table includes several thousand clones, roughly 86% detected once. Details on this clone: Its antigen is still unknown.

The chain employs TRBV30 and TRBJ2-6; no reliable D call. Sequencing used FFPE minimally invasive lung adenocarcinoma tissue. The TCR originated in a donor older than 65 with lung adenocarcinoma. The CDR3, as DNA: TGTGCCTGGAGTGGAGTTACCCGCTCTGGGGCCAACGTCCTGACTTTC. It is translated as CAWSGVTRSGANVLTF.